Only a few counts were recorded for the clone carrying this T cell receptor beta chain. The antigen is undetermined. The CDR3 is 14 amino acids. The germline gives CDR1 MNHEY, CDR2 SVGAGI. The V end lost 5 bases, the J end lost 8 bases, and 19 bases lay between the germline ends. This specimen comes from a study of STAT3 mutations in large granular lymphocyte leukemia. Study observations and caveats: In T-cell large granular lymphocyte leukemia, about half of patients showed multiple immunodominant subclonotypes.

The repertoire was sequenced with immunoSEQ multiplex PCR; TCRdb's copy has only in-frame clones and lacks some. Altogether 3,500 to 4,500 clones are present, around 40% being singletons, with the ten largest covering roughly 84%. The sequence derives from a man in his sixties with T-cell large granular lymphocyte leukemia. Some clones in this sample may be carry-over from other donors' samples. Sequencing used peripheral blood mononuclear cells. This chain links TRBV6-5 with TRBJ2-7; TRBD1 might be the D (5 bases). The CDR3 DNA reads TGTGCCAGCAGTCCCGGACATCGAGCTAACCAGCAGTACGTC. The encoded protein is CASSPGHRANQQYV.